These T cell receptor beta chains were read from a single sample in a study of T cell responses to AZD1222 COVID-19 vaccine. The table came from immunoSEQ multiplex PCR; TCRdb's copy has only in-frame clones and leaves some out. The repertoire holds some 180,000 clones, with over 90% as singletons. Here the sequenced sample was peripheral blood, taken 28 days after the second AZD1222 dose. All receptors derive from an adult who received the AZD1222 COVID-19 vaccine. Each CDR3 is given with its conserved first and last residue. A D gene is named only where the DNA matches it firmly. Part of the rows lack a size; the others show once, few, many or a class for expanded clones.

TRBV4-3	NA	TRBJ1-6	NA	CASSQNTGPNSPLHF	TGCGCCAGCAGCCAGAACACCGGGCCCAATTCACCCCTCCACTTT
TRBV2	NA	TRBJ1-6	NA	CANRRGPDLHF	TGTGCCAACCGGCGGGGGCCCGACCTCCACTTT
TRBV3-1/TRBV3-2	NA	TRBJ2-2	NA	CASSQAGNTGELFF	TGTGCCAGCAGCCAAGCGGGAAACACCGGGGAGCTGTTTTTT
TRBV30	NA	TRBJ1-1	NA	CAWSPTDLNTEAFF	TGTGCCTGGAGTCCAACAGATCTGAACACTGAAGCTTTCTTT
TRBV24-1	NA	TRBJ2-7	NA	CATNQYEQYF	TGTGCCACCAATCAGTACGAGCAGTACTTC
TRBV7-3	TRBD2	TRBJ2-1	NA	CASSPMSSGGDEQFF	TGTGCCAGCAGCCCCATGTCTAGCGGGGGCGATGAGCAGTTCTTC
TRBV27	NA	TRBJ2-7	NA	CASSFSGGASYEQYF	TGTGCCAGCAGTTTTTCCGGGGGCGCGTCCTACGAGCAGTACTTC
TRBV28	NA	TRBJ2-2	NA	CASSFQRLLNTGELFF	TGTGCCAGCAGTTTTCAGAGACTCCTGAACACCGGGGAGCTGTTTTTT
TRBV28	NA	TRBJ2-7	NA	CASSGERPQYF	TGTGCCAGCAGTGGTGAGCGCCCGCAGTACTTC
TRBV4-1	TRBD1	TRBJ1-2	NA	CASSRGDRVSKNYGYTF	TGCGCCAGCAGCCGAGGGGACAGGGTGTCTAAGAACTATGGCTACACCTTC
TRBV21-1	NA	TRBJ2-7	NA	CASSKAVTSGGYEQYF	TGTGCCAGCAGCAAAGCGGTAACTAGCGGGGGCTACGAGCAGTACTTC
TRBV5-1	TRBD1	TRBJ1-2	NA	CASSEGQGHYGYTF	TGCGCCAGCAGCGAGGGACAGGGCCACTATGGCTACACCTTC
TRBV4-1	TRBD2	TRBJ2-1	NA	CASSQSRLAGRYNEQFF	TGCGCCAGCAGCCAGAGCCGACTAGCGGGAAGGTACAATGAGCAGTTCTTC
TRBV6-5	NA	TRBJ2-1	NA	CASSKYNEQFF	TGTGCCAGCAGTAAATACAATGAGCAGTTCTTC
TRBV2	NA	TRBJ2-1	NA	CASSEALGAADNEQFF	TGTGCCAGCAGTGAAGCGCTAGGGGCAGCTGACAATGAGCAGTTCTTC
TRBV18	TRBD2	TRBJ2-1	once	CASSLLLATDPNYNEQFF	TGTGCCAGCTCACTTTTACTAGCGACCGACCCCAATTACAATGAGCAGTTCTTC
TRBV3-1/TRBV3-2	NA	TRBJ2-7	NA	CASSPPGRYSYEQYF	TGTGCCAGCAGCCCCCCGGGACGGTACTCCTACGAGCAGTACTTC
TRBV6-5	NA	TRBJ1-2	NA	CASRKDSGAYGYTF	TGTGCCAGCAGGAAGGACAGCGGGGCCTATGGCTACACCTTC
TRBV5-1	TRBD2	TRBJ2-7	NA	CASQLLAGDGEQYF	TGCGCCAGTCAGCTTCTAGCGGGAGATGGTGAGCAGTACTTC
TRBV27	TRBD1	TRBJ1-6	NA	CASSLSRQGVGDSPLHF	TGTGCCAGCAGCCTATCGCGACAGGGGGTTGGGGATTCACCCCTCCACTTT
TRBV7-8	TRBD1	TRBJ1-4	NA	CASSQGGSLGEKLFF	TGTGCCAGCAGCCAGGGGGGGAGCCTTGGTGAAAAACTGTTTTTT
TRBV6-6	NA	TRBJ2-1	NA	CASSLRILGNEQFF	TGTGCCAGCAGTTTGCGGATTCTCGGCAATGAGCAGTTCTTC
TRBV19	NA	TRBJ1-6	NA	CASSRGSQTYNSPLHF	TGTGCCAGTAGCCGAGGAAGTCAAACCTATAATTCACCCCTCCACTTT
TRBV6-4	NA	TRBJ2-2	NA	CASSRTNTGELFF	TGTGCCAGCAGTCGGACAAACACCGGGGAGCTGTTTTTT
TRBV5-4	TRBD1	TRBJ2-1	once	CASSDGTGGGYNEQFF	TGTGCCAGCAGCGACGGGACAGGGGGAGGGTACAATGAGCAGTTCTTC
TRBV7-9	TRBD1	TRBJ2-7	NA	CASRPTGTDYEQYF	TGTGCCAGCAGACCAACCGGGACAGACTACGAGCAGTACTTC
TRBV3-1/TRBV3-2	NA	TRBJ1-5	NA	CASSPARGGNQPQHF	TGTGCCAGCAGCCCGGCCCGAGGGGGCAATCAGCCCCAGCATTTT
TRBV18	NA	TRBJ2-3	NA	CASSPSGGAEGDTQYF	TGTGCCAGCTCACCGAGTGGGGGGGCCGAGGGAGATACGCAGTATTTT